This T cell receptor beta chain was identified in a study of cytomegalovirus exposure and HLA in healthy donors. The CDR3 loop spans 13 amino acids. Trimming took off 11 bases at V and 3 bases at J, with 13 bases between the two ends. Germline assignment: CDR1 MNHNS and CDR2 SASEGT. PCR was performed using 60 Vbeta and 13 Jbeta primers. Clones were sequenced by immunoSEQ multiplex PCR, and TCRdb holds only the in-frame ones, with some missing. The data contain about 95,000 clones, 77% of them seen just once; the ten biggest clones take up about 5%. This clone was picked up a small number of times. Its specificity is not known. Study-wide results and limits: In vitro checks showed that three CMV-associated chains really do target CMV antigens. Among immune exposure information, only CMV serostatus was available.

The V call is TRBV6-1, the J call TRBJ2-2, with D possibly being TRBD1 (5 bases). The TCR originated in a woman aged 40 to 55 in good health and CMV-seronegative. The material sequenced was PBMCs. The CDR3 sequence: CAAYDSHTGELFF. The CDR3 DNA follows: TGTGCCGCCTACGACAGCCACACCGGGGAGCTGTTTTTT.